The clone carrying this TCR beta chain was observed a handful of times. The antigen remains unidentified. The authors reverse transcribed all of the isolated RNA, so sequencing captured expressed TCRB transcripts. The assay was immunoSEQ multiplex PCR, and TCRdb's table has in-frame clones only and misses some. This table has 600,000 to 750,000 clones, around 12% appearing once. V dropped 10 bases and J dropped 0 bases, with 13 bases sitting between them. Looked up from germline, CDR1 is SEHNR and CDR2 is FQNEAQ (reference sequence). The CDR3 has 14 amino acids. This entry belongs to a study of beta chain features in type 1 diabetes. General study findings and limits: Type 1 diabetes patients showed a moderate but significant shortening of TCRB CDR3s in all four CD4+ subsets. For type 1 diabetes patients, VDJ junctions showed fewer insertions and more deletions.

The sample comprised naive CD4+ T cells from blood. This clonotype originated in a man aged 30 to 39 with type 1 diabetes. The chain carries TRBV7-9 and TRBJ1-5; D remains unclear. As DNA, the CDR3 is TGTGCCACCAATCCGGGAGATAGCAATCAGCCCCAGCATTTT. It translates to CATNPGDSNQPQHF.